These 27 T cell receptor beta chains share one sample of origin, sequenced in a study of T cell responses to AZD1222 COVID-19 vaccine. TCRdb's table, derived via immunoSEQ multiplex PCR, lists solely in-frame clones and lacks some. The data contain more than 140,000 clones, under 95% of them singletons. The sequencing here drew on peripheral blood, taken on day 0 of AZD1222 vaccination. The receptors originated from an adult in good health.

The chain is built from TRBV27 and TRBJ2-1, with 8 bases lining up with TRBD2. The CDR3 length is 15 residues. Germline V gene lookup returns CDR1 MNHEY and CDR2 SMNVEV (reference sequence). J gave up 6 bases and V 7 bases, and 11 bases lay outside the gene matches. The CDR3 nucleotides are TGTGCCAGCACCCCGACCGGGACTAGGGCCAATGAGCAGTTCTTC. Its protein is CASTPTGTRANEQFF.

This sequence joins TRBV6-5 and TRBJ2-1; 9 bases are a match to TRBD2. Germline CDR1 reads MNHEY; CDR2 reads SVGAGI. V lost 11 bases, J lost 8 bases, and 16 bases stayed unmatched. The CDR3 length is 15 residues. The CDR3: CAGEGGTSIIDEQFF. Here the CDR3 DNA reads TGTGCCGGAGAGGGAGGGACTAGCATTATCGATGAGCAGTTCTTC.

The CDR3, as DNA: TGTGCCTGGAGTGTATACGGCTACTATGGCTACACCTTC. It specifies CAWSVYGYYGYTF. V is TRBV30 and J is TRBJ1-2, with no clear D. The germline V gene has CDR1 GTSNPN and CDR2 SVGIG (reference sequence). This CDR3 contains 13 residues. V lost 0 bases to trimming and J lost 3 bases, with 8 bases between them.

This chain uses TRBV5-1 with TRBJ2-5; D gene ambiguous. Germline assignment: CDR1 SGHRS and CDR2 YFSETQ. The CDR3 consists of 13 residues. V dropped 4 bases and J dropped 2 bases, with 9 bases sitting between them. CDR3 sequence (DNA): TGCGCCAGCAGCCCGACGGATCAAGAGACCCAGTACTTC. Translated: CASSPTDQETQYF.

The chain uses TRBV5-1 and TRBJ2-7; tentatively, D is TRBD1 or TRBD2 (5 bases each). The CDR3 is 13 amino acids. With 6 bases removed from V and 5 bases from J, the gap between germline ends came to 15 bases. Germline V CDR1 and CDR2: SGHRS, YFSETQ. The CDR3 region is CASTSGEGHEQYF. As DNA, the CDR3 is TGCGCCAGCACCAGTGGAGAGGGGCACGAGCAGTACTTC.

The V gene is TRBV30, the J gene TRBJ2-7, with TRBD2 identical over 9 bases. Germline V gene lookup returns CDR1 GTSNPN and CDR2 SVGIG (reference sequence). The CDR3 contains 14 residues. The trim removed 3 bases at V and 3 bases at J, leaving 6 bases unmatched. The CDR3 DNA sequence: TGTGCCTGGAGCGCGGGAGGGGTATTCTACGAGCAGTACTTC. This sequence encodes CAWSAGGVFYEQYF.

The chain uses TRBV18 and TRBJ1-2; maybe TRBD1 (6 bases). Germline loops: CDR1 KGHSH, CDR2 LQKENI. The germline V and J ends were trimmed by 2 bases and 5 bases, with 15 bases remaining between them. The CDR3 totals 15 residues. This CDR3 reads CASSPSRQEGYGYTF. The CDR3 nucleotides are TGTGCCAGCTCACCATCTAGACAGGAGGGGTATGGCTACACCTTC.

This rearrangement joins TRBV5-4 to TRBJ1-2; D not certain. The CDR3 covers 14 residues. The V gene lost 3 bases and the J gene lost 1 base, with 10 bases spanning the gap. The germline gives CDR1 SGHNT, CDR2 YYREEE (reference sequence). The CDR3 protein is CASSSYPINYGYTF. The CDR3 DNA reads as TGTGCCAGCAGCTCGTATCCCATTAACTATGGCTACACCTTC.

The chain uses TRBV9 and TRBJ2-5; possible D gene TRBD2, 7 bases. The CDR3 has 16 amino acids. Per the germline V gene, CDR1 is SGDLS and CDR2 is YYNGEE. V gave up 0 bases and J gave up 4 bases, with 16 bases separating them. The CDR3 DNA is TGTGCCAGCAGCGTAGGGGCTACTAGGGGGGGAGAGACCCAGTACTTC. Translated: CASSVGATRGGETQYF. Drawing the rest from reference TRBV9 and TRBJ2-5, the complete variable domain is DSGVTQTPKHLITATGQRVTLRCSPRSGDLSVYWYQQSLDQGLQFLIQYYNGEERAKGNILERFSAQQFPDLHSELNLSSLELGDSALYFCASSVGATRGGETQYFGPGTRLLVL.

The chain combines TRBV19 with TRBJ2-1, with D possibly TRBD1 on 5 matching bases. Germline CDR1 reads LNHDA; CDR2 reads SQIVND (reference sequence). V lost 3 bases to trimming and J lost 2 bases, with 8 bases between them. The length of the CDR3 is 14 residues. The CDR3 spells CASSIRQPYNEQFF. The CDR3 DNA reads as TGTGCCAGTAGTATTAGACAGCCCTACAATGAGCAGTTCTTC. Using reference TRBV19 and TRBJ2-1 for the parts outside the CDR3, the full variable domain is DGGITQSPKYLFRKEGQNVTLSCEQNLNHDAMYWYRQDPGQGLRLIYYSQIVNDFQKGDIAEGYSVSREKKESFPLTVTSAQKNPTAFYLCASSIRQPYNEQFFGPGTRLTVL.

The chain couples TRBV6-5 to TRBJ1-2, with 9 bases that match TRBD1. The CDR3 extends over 15 amino acids. Germline assignment: CDR1 MNHEY and CDR2 SVGAGI. V lost 2 bases, J lost 7 bases, and 8 bases stayed unmatched. CDR3 sequence: CASSYMGGQGGGYTF. CDR3 nucleotide sequence: TGTGCCAGCAGTTACATGGGGGGACAGGGTGGTGGCTACACCTTC.

The chain is built from TRBV29-1 and TRBJ1-2, with a possible D match to TRBD1 (5 bases). Trimming left V 6 bases short and J 6 bases short, with 11 bases between. This CDR3 is built from 11 residues. The germline gives CDR1 SQVTM, CDR2 ANQGSEA. The CDR3: CSVRQNNGYTF. The CDR3 coding sequence is TGCAGCGTAAGACAGAATAATGGCTACACCTTC. Full variable domain (rest looked up from reference TRBV29-1 and TRBJ1-2): SAVISQKPSRDICQRGTSLTIQCQVDSQVTMMFWYRQQPGQSLTLIATANQGSEATYESGFVIDKFPISRPNLTFSTLTVSNMSPEDSSIYLCSVRQNNGYTFGSGTRLTVV.

The V and J genes are TRBV19 and TRBJ2-7; TRBD1 matches 12 bases. This CDR3 region has 14 residues. Germline V gene data show CDR1 as LNHDA and CDR2 as SQIVND (reference sequence). J gave up 4 bases and V 6 bases, and 4 bases lay outside the gene matches. CDR3 nucleotide sequence: TGTGCCAGTAGCAAGGGACAGGGGGCATACGAGCAGTACTTC. It yields the protein CASSKGQGAYEQYF.

The chain links TRBV18 to TRBJ1-2; D possibly corresponds to TRBD1 (5 bases). The germline CDR1 and CDR2 sequences are KGHSH and LQKENI. V lost 4 bases and J 6 bases, leaving 9 bases between the germline ends. CDR3 size: 12 residues. As DNA, the CDR3 is TGTGCCAGCTCACAAGGACAAGATGGCTACACCTTC. Its protein is CASSQGQDGYTF. Combining the CDR3 with reference TRBV18 and TRBJ1-2 gives the whole variable domain NAGVMQNPRHLVRRRGQEARLRCSPMKGHSHVYWYRQLPEEGLKFMVYLQKENIIDESGMPKERFSAEFPKEGPSILRIQQVVRGDSAAYFCASSQGQDGYTFGSGTRLTVV.

The chain uses TRBV4-1 and TRBJ1-6; 8 bases fit TRBD1. This CDR3 is 16 amino acids long. V lost 2 bases, J lost 3 bases, and 3 bases stayed unmatched. Germline CDR1 MGHRA, CDR2 YSYEKL. CDR3 amino acids: CASSQNGQGYNSPLHF. CDR3 in DNA: TGCGCCAGCAGCCAAAACGGACAGGGCTATAATTCACCCCTCCACTTT.

The chain uses TRBV7-2 and TRBJ1-6; weak D call: TRBD1 (6 bases). Between the trimmed V and J ends, which lost 1 base and 10 bases, there was a span of 11 bases. Germline CDR1 is SGHTA and CDR2 is FQGNSA. The CDR3 length is 14 residues. The CDR3 DNA is TGTGCCAGCAGCTTAGTGTTCAGGGGCTCACCCCTCCACTTT. It codes for CASSLVFRGSPLHF.

This clone came up once. The chain employs TRBV11-2 and TRBJ1-4; D possibly corresponds to TRBD1 (6 bases). The CDR3 has 16 residues. V gave up 5 bases and J gave up 8 bases, with 21 bases separating them. The germline CDR1 and CDR2 sequences are SGHAT and FQNNGV. The DNA for the CDR3 is TGTGCCAGCAGCCGATCCCAGGGACAATTGGGCGAAAAACTGTTTTTT. This gives the protein CASSRSQGQLGEKLFF.

This rearrangement joins TRBV28 to TRBJ2-7; D is undetermined. The CDR3 totals 14 residues. Trimming left V 3 bases short and J 2 bases short, with 11 bases between. The germline V gene encodes CDR1 MDHEN and CDR2 SYDVKM. The CDR3 loop is CASSLVMSTYEQYF. Written as DNA, the CDR3 is TGTGCCAGCAGTTTGGTAATGTCAACCTACGAGCAGTACTTC.

V usage is TRBV9 and J usage is TRBJ2-2; D uncertain. The germline gives CDR1 SGDLS, CDR2 YYNGEE. Trimming removed 3 bases from V and 0 bases from J, with 12 bases in between. The CDR3 sequence is 16 residues long. CDR3 region: CASSAPSPANTGELFF. In nucleotides, the CDR3 is TGTGCCAGCAGCGCCCCCTCCCCAGCGAACACCGGGGAGCTGTTTTTT.

The CDR3 is CASSSGQGHEQFF. The CDR3 DNA reads as TGCGCCAGCAGTTCGGGACAGGGCCATGAGCAGTTCTTC. J is TRBJ2-1 and V is TRBV10-1; TRBD1 matches at 9 bases. J lost 8 bases, V lost 5 bases, and 4 bases had no gene match. Per germline, CDR1 WNHNN and CDR2 SYGVQD (reference sequence). The CDR3 has 13 residues.

The chain joins TRBV24-1 to TRBJ2-1; 14 bases match TRBD2. In germline, CDR1 is KGHDR, CDR2 SFDVKD. V lost 3 bases and J lost 7; bases outside the gene matches: 13. This CDR3 comprises 19 residues. The CDR3 spells CATSDPGGTSGRGVNEQFF. The CDR3 DNA reads as TGTGCCACCAGTGATCCGGGAGGGACTAGCGGGAGAGGGGTGAATGAGCAGTTCTTC.

The chain couples TRBV7-2 to TRBJ2-2; no reliable D call. Germline-derived CDR1 and CDR2 are SGHTA and FQGNSA. Between the trimmed V and J ends, which lost 0 bases and 3 bases, there was a span of 8 bases. The CDR3 length is 15 residues. The CDR3: CASSLALGDTGELFF. The CDR3 DNA is TGTGCCAGCAGCTTAGCGCTAGGAGACACCGGGGAGCTGTTTTTT.

The chain joins TRBV11-2 to TRBJ1-2; the D gene is possibly TRBD1 (5 bases). The V and J ends lost 3 bases and 5 bases respectively, with 16 bases between them. The CDR3 extends over 15 amino acids. Germline V gives CDR1 SGHAT, CDR2 FQNNGV. CDR3 nucleotides: TGTGCCAGCAGCTTCCTGGGGGATGGTCCTTATGGCTACACCTTC. Protein product: CASSFLGDGPYGYTF.

V and J are TRBV6-5 and TRBJ2-2; D might be TRBD1 (6 bases). The V end was cut by 4 bases, the J end by 1 base, with 7 bases between. CDR1 MNHEY and CDR2 SVGAGI come from the germline V gene. The CDR3 covers 14 residues. In DNA form, the CDR3 reads TGTGCCAGCAGTTTGACAGGGAACACCGGGGAGCTGTTTTTT. Translating gives CASSLTGNTGELFF.

This sequence joins TRBV6-9 and TRBJ1-2; 7 nucleotides match TRBD1. Trimming at V came to 6 bases and at J to 3 bases, leaving 16 bases not matched to a gene. Germline loops: CDR1 MNHGY, CDR2 SVAAGI. The CDR3 spans 17 residues. Here the CDR3 DNA reads TGTGCCAGCAGGTATCACCTCGGGACAGCTCTTTACTATGGCTACACCTTC. Residues: CASRYHLGTALYYGYTF.

The chain couples TRBV6-2 or TRBV6-3 to TRBJ1-5; possible D gene TRBD1, 5 bases. This CDR3 is 13 amino acids long. The ends were cut back, 6 bases at V and 3 bases at J, with 9 bases in the middle. In germline, CDR1 is MNHEY, CDR2 SVGEGT. CDR3 sequence: CASSRVYNQPQHF. DNA for the CDR3: TGTGCCAGCAGCAGGGTGTACAATCAGCCCCAGCATTTT.

This chain uses TRBV19 with TRBJ2-1; D not resolved. Trimming took 0 bases from V and 7 from J, leaving 16 bases between them. Germline CDR1 reads LNHDA; CDR2 reads SQIVND (reference sequence). The CDR3 is 16 residues long. CDR3 DNA sequence: TGTGCCAGTAGTATAGATACTTCCACCACCCGGAATGAGCAGTTCTTC. This sequence encodes CASSIDTSTTRNEQFF.